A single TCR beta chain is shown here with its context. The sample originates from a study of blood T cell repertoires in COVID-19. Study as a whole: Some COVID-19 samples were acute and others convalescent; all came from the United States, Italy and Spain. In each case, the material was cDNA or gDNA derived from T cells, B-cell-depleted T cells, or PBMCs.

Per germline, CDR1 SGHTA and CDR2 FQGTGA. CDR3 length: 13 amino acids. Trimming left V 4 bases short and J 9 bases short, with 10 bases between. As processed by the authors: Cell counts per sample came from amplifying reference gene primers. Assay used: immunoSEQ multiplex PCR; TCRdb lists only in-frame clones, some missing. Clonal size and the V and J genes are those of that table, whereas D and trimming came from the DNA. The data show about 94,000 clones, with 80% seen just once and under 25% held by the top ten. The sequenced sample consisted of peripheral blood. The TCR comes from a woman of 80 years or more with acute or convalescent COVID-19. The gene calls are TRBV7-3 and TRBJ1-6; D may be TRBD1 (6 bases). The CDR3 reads CASSSQQGSPLHF. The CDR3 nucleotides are TGTGCCAGCAGCTCCCAACAGGGTTCACCCCTCCACTTT. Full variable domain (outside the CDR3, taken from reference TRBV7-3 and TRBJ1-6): GAGVSQTPSNKVTEKGKYVELRCDPISGHTALYWYRQSLGQGPEFLIYFQGTGAADDSGLPNDRFFAVRPEGSVSTLKIQRTERGDSAVYLCASSSQQGSPLHFGNGTRLTVT.